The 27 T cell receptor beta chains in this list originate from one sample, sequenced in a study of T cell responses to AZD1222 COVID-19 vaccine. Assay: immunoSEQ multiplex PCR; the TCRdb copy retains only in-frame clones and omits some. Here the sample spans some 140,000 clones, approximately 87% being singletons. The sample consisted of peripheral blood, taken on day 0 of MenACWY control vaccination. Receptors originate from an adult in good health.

The CDR3 DNA reads as TGTGCCAGCAGCTTCCTGGGACAGGGGTTCTACGAGCAGTACTTC. Translating it yields CASSFLGQGFYEQYF. The chain recombines TRBV5-4 with TRBJ2-7, with 10 nucleotides matching TRBD1. This CDR3 region has 15 residues. Germline V lookup: CDR1 SGHNT, CDR2 YYREEE (reference sequence). Trimming cost V 2 bases and J 3 bases; bases outside gene matches: 5.

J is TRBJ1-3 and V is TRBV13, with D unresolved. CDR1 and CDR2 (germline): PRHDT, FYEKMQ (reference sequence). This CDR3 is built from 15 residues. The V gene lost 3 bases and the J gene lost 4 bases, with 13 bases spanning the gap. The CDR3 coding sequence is TGTGCCAGCAGCTTGAGAGGGTTGACGGGAAACACCATATATTTT. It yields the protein CASSLRGLTGNTIYF.

The CDR3 here is CAWSEQGGNQPQHF. The CDR3 nucleotides read TGTGCCTGGAGTGAACAGGGAGGCAATCAGCCCCAGCATTTT. This rearrangement joins TRBV30 to TRBJ1-5; D may be TRBD1 (6 bases). The CDR3 spans 14 residues. V shed 1 base and J shed 2 bases, with 9 bases lying between them. Germline CDR1 and CDR2: GTSNPN and SVGIG (reference sequence).

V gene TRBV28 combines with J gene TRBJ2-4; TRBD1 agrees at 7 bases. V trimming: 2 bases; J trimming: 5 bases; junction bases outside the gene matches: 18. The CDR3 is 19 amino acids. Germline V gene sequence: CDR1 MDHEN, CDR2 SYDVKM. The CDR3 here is CASSLGKGAPLTFQNIQYF. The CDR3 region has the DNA TGTGCCAGCAGTTTAGGGAAGGGGGCCCCTCTAACGTTCCAAAACATTCAGTACTTC.

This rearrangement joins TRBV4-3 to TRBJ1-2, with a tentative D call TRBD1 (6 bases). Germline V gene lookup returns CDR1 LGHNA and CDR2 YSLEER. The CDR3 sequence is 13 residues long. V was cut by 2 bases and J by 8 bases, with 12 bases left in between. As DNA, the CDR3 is TGCGCCAGCAGCCAACACAGGGAGGCGGGCTACACCTTC. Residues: CASSQHREAGYTF.

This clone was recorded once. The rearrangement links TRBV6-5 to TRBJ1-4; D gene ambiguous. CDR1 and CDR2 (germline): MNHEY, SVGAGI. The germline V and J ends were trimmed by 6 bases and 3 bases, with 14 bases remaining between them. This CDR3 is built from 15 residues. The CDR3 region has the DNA TGTGCCAGCAGAAATCAGGTTTCAGCTAATGAAAAACTGTTTTTT. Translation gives CASRNQVSANEKLFF.

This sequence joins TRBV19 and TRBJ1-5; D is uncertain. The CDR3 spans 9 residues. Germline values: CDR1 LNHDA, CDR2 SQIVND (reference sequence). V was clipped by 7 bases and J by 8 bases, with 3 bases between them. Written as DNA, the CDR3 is TGTGCCAGTATAGAGCCCCAGCATTTT. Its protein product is CASIEPQHF.

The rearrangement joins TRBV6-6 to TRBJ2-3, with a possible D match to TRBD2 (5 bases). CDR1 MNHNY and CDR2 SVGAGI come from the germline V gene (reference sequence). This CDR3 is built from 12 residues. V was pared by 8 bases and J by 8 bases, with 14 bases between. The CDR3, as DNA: TGTGCCAGCGGCCTCCTCGAGGGTACGCAGTATTTT. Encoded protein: CASGLLEGTQYF.

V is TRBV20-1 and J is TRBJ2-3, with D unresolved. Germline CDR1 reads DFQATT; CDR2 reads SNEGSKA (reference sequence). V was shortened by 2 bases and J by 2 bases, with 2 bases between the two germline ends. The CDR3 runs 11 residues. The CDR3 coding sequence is TGCAGTGCTAGATACACAGATACGCAGTATTTT. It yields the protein CSARYTDTQYF.

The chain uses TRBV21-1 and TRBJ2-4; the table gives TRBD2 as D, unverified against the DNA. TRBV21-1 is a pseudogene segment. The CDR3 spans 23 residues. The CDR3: CASSKAGDRGTSGGEVAKNIQYF. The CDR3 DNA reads TGTGCCAGCAGCAAAGCAGGGGACAGGGGAACCAGCGGGGGGGAAGTAGCCAAAAACATTCAGTACTTC.

Here the CDR3 DNA reads TGTGCCAGCAGCGAAACGAACACCGGGGAGCTGTTTTTT. This sequence encodes CASSETNTGELFF. This chain links TRBV9 with TRBJ2-2; no reliable D call. The CDR3 is 13 amino acids. V shed 3 bases and J shed 0 bases, with 3 bases lying between them. Germline values: CDR1 SGDLS, CDR2 YYNGEE.

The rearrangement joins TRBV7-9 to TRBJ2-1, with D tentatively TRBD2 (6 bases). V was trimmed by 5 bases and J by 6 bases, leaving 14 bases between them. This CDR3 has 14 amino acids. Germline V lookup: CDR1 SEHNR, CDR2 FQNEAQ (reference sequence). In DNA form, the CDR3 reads TGTGCCAGCAGCCCAAAGGAGGGAATCAATGAGCAGTTCTTC. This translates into CASSPKEGINEQFF.

The CDR3, as DNA: TGCAGCGCCCGAAAGGGTGGGAATTCGGCTGAAGCTTTCTTT. It codes for CSARKGGNSAEAFF. This chain joins TRBV29-1 and TRBJ1-1; D uncertain. Trimming cost V 7 bases and J 6 bases, with 21 bases left between them. Germline CDR1 and CDR2: SQVTM and ANQGSEA. The CDR3 runs to 14 residues.

The CDR3 region is CASSPTTGGTGELFF. CDR3 nucleotide sequence: TGTGCCAGCAGTCCAACAACAGGGGGCACCGGGGAGCTGTTTTTT. This rearrangement joins TRBV28 to TRBJ2-2, with TRBD1 identical over 8 bases. There are 15 residues in the CDR3. Germline V gene sequence: CDR1 MDHEN, CDR2 SYDVKM. V lost 5 bases to trimming and J lost 4 bases; unmatched junction nucleotides: 6.

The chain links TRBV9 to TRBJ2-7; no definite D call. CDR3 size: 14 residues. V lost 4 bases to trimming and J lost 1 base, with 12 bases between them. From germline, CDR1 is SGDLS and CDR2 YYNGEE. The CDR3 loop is CASSLAPMSYEQYV. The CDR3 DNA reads TGTGCCAGCAGCCTTGCCCCTATGTCCTACGAGCAGTACGTC.

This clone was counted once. The CDR3 loop reads CAISRAGGNYNEQFF. The CDR3 bases are TGTGCCATCAGCAGGGCGGGAGGAAACTACAATGAGCAGTTCTTC. The chain links TRBV10-3 to TRBJ2-1, with TRBD2 matching over 8 bases. Germline trimming cut 6 bases from V and 3 bases from J; bases unmatched to any gene: 7. This CDR3 has 15 amino acids. Germline lookup yields CDR1 ENHRY and CDR2 SYGVKD.

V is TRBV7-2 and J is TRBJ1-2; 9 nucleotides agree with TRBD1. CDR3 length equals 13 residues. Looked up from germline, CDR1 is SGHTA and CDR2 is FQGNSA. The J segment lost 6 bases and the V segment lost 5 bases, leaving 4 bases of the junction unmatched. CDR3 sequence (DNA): TGTGCCAGCAGCGAACAGGGGGCGGATGGCTACACCTTC. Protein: CASSEQGADGYTF. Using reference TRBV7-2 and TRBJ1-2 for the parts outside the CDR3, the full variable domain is GAGVSQSPSNKVTEKGKDVELRCDPISGHTALYWYRQSLGQGLEFLIYFQGNSAPDKSGLPSDRFSAERTGGSVSTLTIQRTQQEDSAVYLCASSEQGADGYTFGSGTRLTVV.

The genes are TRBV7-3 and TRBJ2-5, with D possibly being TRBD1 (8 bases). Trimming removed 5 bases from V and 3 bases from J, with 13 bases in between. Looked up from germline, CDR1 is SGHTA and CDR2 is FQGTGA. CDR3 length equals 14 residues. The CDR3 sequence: CASSRTGREETQYF. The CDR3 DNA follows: TGTGCCAGCAGCCGGACAGGGAGGGAAGAGACCCAGTACTTC. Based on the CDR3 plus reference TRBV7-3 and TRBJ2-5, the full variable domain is GAGVSQTPSNKVTEKGKYVELRCDPISGHTALYWYRQSLGQGPEFLIYFQGTGAADDSGLPNDRFFAVRPEGSVSTLKIQRTERGDSAVYLCASSRTGREETQYFGPGTRLLVL.

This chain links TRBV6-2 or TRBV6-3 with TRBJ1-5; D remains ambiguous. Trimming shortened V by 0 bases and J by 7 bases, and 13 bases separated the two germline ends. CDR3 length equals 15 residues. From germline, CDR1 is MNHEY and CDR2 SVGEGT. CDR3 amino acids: CASSYSGRGGQPQHF. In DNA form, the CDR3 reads TGTGCCAGCAGTTACTCTGGTAGAGGAGGGCAGCCCCAGCATTTT.

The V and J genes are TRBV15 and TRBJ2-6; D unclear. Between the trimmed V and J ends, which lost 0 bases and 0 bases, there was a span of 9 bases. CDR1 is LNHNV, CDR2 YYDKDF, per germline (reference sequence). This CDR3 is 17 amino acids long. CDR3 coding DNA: TGTGCCACCAGCAGAGATCGGGCGGCCTCTGGGGCCAACGTCCTGACTTTC. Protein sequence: CATSRDRAASGANVLTF.

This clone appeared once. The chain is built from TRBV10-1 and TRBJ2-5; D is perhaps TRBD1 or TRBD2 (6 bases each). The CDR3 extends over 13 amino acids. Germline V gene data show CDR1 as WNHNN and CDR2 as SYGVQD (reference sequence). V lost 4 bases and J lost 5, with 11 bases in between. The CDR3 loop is CASSGGAGETQYF. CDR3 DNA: TGCGCCAGCAGTGGGGGGGCCGGTGAGACCCAGTACTTC.

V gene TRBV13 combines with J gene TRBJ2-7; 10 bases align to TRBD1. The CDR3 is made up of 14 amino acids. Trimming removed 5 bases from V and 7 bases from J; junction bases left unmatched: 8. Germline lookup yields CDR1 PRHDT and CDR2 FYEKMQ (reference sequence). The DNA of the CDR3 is TGTGCCAGCAGCCCCGGGACAGGGGCTTGGGAGCAGTACGTC. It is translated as CASSPGTGAWEQYV.

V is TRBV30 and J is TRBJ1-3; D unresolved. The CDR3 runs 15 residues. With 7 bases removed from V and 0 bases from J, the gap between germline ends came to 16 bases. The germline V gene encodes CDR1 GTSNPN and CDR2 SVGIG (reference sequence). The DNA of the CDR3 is TGTGCCTCATATTTCGGCATCCTCTCTGGAAACACCATATATTTT. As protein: CASYFGILSGNTIYF.

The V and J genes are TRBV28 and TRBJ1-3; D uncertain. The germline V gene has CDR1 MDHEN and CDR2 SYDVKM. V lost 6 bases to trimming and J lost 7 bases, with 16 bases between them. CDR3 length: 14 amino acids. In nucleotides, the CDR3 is TGTGCCAGCAGACCGAGCGTGAAGGTCAACACCATATATTTT. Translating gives CASRPSVKVNTIYF.

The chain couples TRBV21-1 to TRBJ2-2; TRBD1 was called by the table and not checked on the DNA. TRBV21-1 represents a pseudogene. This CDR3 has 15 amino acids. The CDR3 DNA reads TGTGCCAGCAGCAACAGGGATCCGAACACCGGGGAGCTGTTTTTT. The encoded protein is CASSNRDPNTGELFF.

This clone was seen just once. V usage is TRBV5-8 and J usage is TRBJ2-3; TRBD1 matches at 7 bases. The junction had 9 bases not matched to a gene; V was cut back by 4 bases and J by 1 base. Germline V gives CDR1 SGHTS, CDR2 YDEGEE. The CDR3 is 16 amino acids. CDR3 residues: CASSPDRVFGTDTQYF. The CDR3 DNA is TGTGCCAGCAGCCCTGACAGGGTGTTTGGCACAGATACGCAGTATTTT.

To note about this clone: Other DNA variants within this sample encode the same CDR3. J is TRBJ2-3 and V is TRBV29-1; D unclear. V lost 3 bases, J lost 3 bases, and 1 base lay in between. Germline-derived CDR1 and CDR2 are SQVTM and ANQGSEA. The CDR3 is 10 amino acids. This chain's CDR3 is CSVDTDTQYF. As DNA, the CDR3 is TGCAGCGTTGATACAGATACGCAGTATTTT.